This entry features one T cell receptor (beta chain) sequence. Its target is not known. Generated by immunoSEQ multiplex PCR, the TCRdb table keeps only in-frame clones and is missing some. The sample records about 130,000 clones, 91% being singletons. Whether given at about 4 or about 12 weeks, second doses were pooled. This sample is drawn from a study of T cell responses to AZD1222 COVID-19 vaccine. Trimming left V 6 bases short and J 7 bases short, with 7 bases between. This CDR3 region has 10 residues. The germline CDR1 and CDR2 sequences are DFQATT and SNEGSKA (reference sequence). Whole-study results and caveats: Spike-wide coverage was observed for vaccine-associated CD4 TCRs, with dominant responses at 160-218 and 743-854.

The chain carries TRBV20-1 and TRBJ2-1, with D unresolved. The sequence came from an adult who received the AZD1222 COVID-19 vaccine. Sequencing was performed on peripheral blood, taken 28 days after the second AZD1222 dose. Here the CDR3 DNA reads TGCAGTGCCCGGTGGAATGAGCAGTTCTTC. Translating gives CSARWNEQFF.